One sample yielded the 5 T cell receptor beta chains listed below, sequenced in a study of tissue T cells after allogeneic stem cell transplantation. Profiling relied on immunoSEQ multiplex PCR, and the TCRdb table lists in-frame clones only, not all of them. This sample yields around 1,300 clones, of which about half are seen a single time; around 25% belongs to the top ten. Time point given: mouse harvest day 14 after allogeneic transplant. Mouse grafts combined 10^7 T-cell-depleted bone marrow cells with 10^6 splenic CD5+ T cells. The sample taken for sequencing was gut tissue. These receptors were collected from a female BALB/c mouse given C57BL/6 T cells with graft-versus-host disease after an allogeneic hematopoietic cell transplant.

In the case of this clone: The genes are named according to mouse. This chain's CDR3 is CASSLDWGGIQDTQYF. The CDR3 DNA, read in part, is TGTGCCAGCTCTCTTGACTGGGGGGGGATTCAAGACACCCAGTAC. V usage is TRBV12-2 and J usage is TRBJ2-5; TRBD2 matches at 11 bases. From the germline J gene comes the end of the CDR3, since the read stops 1 residue before it. This CDR3 has 16 amino acids. Losses at the gene ends were 1 base for V and 3 bases for J; bases not matched to a gene: 5. Germline-derived CDR1 and CDR2 are SGHLS and HYDKME.

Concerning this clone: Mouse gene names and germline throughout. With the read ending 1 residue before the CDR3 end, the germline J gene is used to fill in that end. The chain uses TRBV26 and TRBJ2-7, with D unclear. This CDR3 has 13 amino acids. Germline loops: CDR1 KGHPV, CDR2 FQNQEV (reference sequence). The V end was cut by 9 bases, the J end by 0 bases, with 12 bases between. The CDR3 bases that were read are TGTGCCAGTCGAGGGCCAAGCTCCTATGAACAGTAC. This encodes CASRGPSSYEQY. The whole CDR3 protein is CASRGPSSYEQYF. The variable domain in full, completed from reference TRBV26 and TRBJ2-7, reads NSKVIQTPRYLVKGQGQKAKMRCIPEKGHPVVFWYQQNKNNEFKFLINFQNQEVLQQIDMTEKRFSAECPSNSPCSLEIQSSEAGDSALYLCASRGPSSYEQYFGPGTRLTVL.

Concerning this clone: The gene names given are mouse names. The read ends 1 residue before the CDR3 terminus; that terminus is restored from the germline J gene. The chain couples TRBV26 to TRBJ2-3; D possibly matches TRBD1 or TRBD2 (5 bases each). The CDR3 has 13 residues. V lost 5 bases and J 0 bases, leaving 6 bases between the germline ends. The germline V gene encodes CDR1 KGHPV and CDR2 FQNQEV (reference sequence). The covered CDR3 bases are TGTGCCAGCAGTAGGGACAGTGCAGAAACGCTGTAT. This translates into CASSRDSAETLY. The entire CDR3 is CASSRDSAETLYF.

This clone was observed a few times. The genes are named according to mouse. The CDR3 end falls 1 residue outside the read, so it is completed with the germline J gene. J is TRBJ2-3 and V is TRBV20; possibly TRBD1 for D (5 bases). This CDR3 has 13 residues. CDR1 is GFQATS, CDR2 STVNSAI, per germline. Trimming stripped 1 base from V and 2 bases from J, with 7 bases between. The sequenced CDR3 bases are TGTGGTGCTAGGGGGACAACTGCAGAAACGCTGTAT. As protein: CGARGTTAETLY. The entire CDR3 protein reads CGARGTTAETLYF.

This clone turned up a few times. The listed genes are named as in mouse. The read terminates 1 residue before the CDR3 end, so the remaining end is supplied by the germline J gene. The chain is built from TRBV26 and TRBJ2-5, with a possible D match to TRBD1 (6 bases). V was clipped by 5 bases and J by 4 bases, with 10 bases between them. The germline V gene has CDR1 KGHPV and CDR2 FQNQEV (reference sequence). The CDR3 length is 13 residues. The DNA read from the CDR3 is TGTGCCAGCAGTTCCCGGGACAAAGACACCCAGTAC. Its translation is CASSSRDKDTQY. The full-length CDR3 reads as CASSSRDKDTQYF.